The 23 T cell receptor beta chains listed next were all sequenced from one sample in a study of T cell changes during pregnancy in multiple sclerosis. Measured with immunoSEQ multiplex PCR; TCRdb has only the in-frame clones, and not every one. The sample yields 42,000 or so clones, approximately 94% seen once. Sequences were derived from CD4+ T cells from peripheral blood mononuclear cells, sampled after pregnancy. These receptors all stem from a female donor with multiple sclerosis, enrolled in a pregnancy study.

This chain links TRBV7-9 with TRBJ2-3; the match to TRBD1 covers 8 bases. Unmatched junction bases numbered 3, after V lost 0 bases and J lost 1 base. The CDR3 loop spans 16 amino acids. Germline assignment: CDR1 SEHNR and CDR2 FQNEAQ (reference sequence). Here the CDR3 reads CASSLAPGQGTDTQYF. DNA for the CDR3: TGTGCCAGCAGCTTAGCGCCGGGACAGGGCACAGATACGCAGTATTTT.

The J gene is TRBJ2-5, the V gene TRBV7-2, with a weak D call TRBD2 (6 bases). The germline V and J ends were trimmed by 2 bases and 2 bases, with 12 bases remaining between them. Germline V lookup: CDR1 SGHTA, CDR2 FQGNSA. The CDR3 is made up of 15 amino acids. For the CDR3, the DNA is TGTGCCAGCAGCTTATTTACGGGACTTCAAGAGACCCAGTACTTC. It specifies CASSLFTGLQETQYF.

For the CDR3, the DNA is TGTGCCAGCAGTTCCCAGCGGGGGCTCTACGAGCAGTACTTC. Its protein is CASSSQRGLYEQYF. The rearrangement uses TRBV7-2 and TRBJ2-7, with 8 bases fitting TRBD2. With 6 bases clipped from V and 3 bases from J, the junction kept 7 bases outside the gene matches. The CDR3 has 14 residues. Germline CDR1 reads SGHTA; CDR2 reads FQGNSA. The full variable domain, in which reference TRBV7-2 and TRBJ2-7 provide the parts outside the CDR3, is GAGVSQSPSNKVTEKGKDVELRCDPISGHTALYWYRQSLGQGLEFLIYFQGNSAPDKSGLPSDRFSAERTGGSVSTLTIQRTQQEDSAVYLCASSSQRGLYEQYFGPGTRLTVT.

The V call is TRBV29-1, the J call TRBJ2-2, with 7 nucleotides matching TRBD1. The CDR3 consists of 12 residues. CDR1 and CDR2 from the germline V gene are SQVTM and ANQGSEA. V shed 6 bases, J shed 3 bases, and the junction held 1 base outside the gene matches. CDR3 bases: TGCAGCGTAGACAGGGACACCGGGGAGCTGTTTTTT. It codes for CSVDRDTGELFF.

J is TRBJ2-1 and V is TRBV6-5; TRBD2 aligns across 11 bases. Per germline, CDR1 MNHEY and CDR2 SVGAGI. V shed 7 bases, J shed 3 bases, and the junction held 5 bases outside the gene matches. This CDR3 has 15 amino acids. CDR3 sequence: CASIASGGRYNEQFF. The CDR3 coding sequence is TGTGCCAGCATTGCTAGCGGGGGGCGCTACAATGAGCAGTTCTTC.

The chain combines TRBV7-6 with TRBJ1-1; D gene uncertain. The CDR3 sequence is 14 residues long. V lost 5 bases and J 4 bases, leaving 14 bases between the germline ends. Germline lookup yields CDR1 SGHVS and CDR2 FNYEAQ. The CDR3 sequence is CASSPLDAGTEAFF. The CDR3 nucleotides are TGTGCCAGCAGCCCCCTAGATGCGGGCACTGAAGCTTTCTTT.

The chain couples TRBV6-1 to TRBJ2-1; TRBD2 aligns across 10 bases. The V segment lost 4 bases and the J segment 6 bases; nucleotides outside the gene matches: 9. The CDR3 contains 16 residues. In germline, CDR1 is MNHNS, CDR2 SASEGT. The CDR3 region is CASSVLAGGPLNEQFF. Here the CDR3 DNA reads TGTGCCAGCAGTGTATTAGCGGGGGGTCCCCTCAATGAGCAGTTCTTC.

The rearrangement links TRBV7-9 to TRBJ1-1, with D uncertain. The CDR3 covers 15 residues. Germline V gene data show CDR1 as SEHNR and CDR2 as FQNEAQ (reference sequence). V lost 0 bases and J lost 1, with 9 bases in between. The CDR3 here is CASSLARRQNTEAFF. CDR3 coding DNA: TGTGCCAGCAGCTTAGCGCGGCGGCAGAACACTGAAGCTTTCTTT. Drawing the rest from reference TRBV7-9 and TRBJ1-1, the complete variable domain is DTGVSQNPRHKITKRGQNVTFRCDPISEHNRLYWYRQTLGQGPEFLTYFQNEAQLEKSRLLSDRFSAERPKGSFSTLEIQRTEQGDSAMYLCASSLARRQNTEAFFGQGTRLTVV.

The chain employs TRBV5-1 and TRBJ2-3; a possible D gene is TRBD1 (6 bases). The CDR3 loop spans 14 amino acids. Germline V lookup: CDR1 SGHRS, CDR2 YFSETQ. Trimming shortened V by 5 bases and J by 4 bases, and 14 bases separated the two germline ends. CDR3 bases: TGCGCCAGCAGTTCCCCAGGGGCCCCAGATACGCAGTATTTT. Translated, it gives CASSSPGAPDTQYF.

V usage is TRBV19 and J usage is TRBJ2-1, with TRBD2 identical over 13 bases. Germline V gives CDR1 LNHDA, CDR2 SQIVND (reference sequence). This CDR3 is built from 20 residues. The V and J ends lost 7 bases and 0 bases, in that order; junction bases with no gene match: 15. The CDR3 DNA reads TGTGCCAGTACCGGCATCGGACTAGCGGGGGCCTTGAGCTCCTACAATGAGCAGTTCTTC. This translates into CASTGIGLAGALSSYNEQFF.

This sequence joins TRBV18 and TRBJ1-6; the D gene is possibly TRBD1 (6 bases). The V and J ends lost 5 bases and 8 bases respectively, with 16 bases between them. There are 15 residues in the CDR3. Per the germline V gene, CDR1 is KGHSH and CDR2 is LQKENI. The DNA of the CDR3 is TGTGCCAGCTCAAAATACCGGGACACCTATTCACCCCTCCACTTT. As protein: CASSKYRDTYSPLHF.

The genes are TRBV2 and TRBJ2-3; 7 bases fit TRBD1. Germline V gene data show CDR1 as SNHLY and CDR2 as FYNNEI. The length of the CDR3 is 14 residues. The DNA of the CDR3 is TGTGCGAGCGCCGGGCAGGGGGTATGGGATACGCAGTATTTT. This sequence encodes CASAGQGVWDTQYF.

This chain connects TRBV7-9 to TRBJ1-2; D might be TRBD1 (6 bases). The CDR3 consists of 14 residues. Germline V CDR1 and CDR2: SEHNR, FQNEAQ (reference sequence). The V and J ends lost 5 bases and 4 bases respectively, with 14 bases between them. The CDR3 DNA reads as TGTGCCAGCAGCCGAGACAGGTGGGGCTATGGCTACACCTTC. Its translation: CASSRDRWGYGYTF.

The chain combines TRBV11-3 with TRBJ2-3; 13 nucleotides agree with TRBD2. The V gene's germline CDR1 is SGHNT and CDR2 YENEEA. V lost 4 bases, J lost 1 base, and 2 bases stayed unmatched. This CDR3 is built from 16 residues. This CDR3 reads CASSSTSGGRTDTQYF. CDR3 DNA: TGTGCCAGCAGCTCGACTAGCGGGGGGCGCACAGATACGCAGTATTTT. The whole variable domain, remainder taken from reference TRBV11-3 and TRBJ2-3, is EAGVVQSPRYKIIEKKQPVAFWCNPISGHNTLYWYLQNLGQGPELLIRYENEEAVDDSQLPKDRFSAERLKGVDSTLKIQPAELGDSAVYLCASSSTSGGRTDTQYFGPGTRLTVL.

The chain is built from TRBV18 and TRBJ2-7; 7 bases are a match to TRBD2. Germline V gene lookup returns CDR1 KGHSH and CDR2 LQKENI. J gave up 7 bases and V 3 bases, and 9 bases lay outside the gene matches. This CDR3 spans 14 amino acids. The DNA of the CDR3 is TGTGCCAGCTCACCCGGGCCGGGGAGGGAGGAGCAGTACTTC. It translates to CASSPGPGREEQYF.

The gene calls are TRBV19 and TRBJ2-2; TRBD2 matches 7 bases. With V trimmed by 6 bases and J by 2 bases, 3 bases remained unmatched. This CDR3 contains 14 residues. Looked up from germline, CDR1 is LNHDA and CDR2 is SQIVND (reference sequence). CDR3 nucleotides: TGTGCCAGTAGGGGACTACCCAACACCGGGGAGCTGTTTTTT. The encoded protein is CASRGLPNTGELFF.

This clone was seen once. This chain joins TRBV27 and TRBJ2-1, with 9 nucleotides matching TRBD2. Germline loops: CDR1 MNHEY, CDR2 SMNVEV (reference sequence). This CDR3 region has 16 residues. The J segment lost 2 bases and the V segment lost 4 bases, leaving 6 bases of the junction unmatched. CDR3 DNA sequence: TGTGCCAGCAGTTCATTGTCTAGCGGGACCTACAATGAGCAGTTCTTC. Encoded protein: CASSSLSSGTYNEQFF.

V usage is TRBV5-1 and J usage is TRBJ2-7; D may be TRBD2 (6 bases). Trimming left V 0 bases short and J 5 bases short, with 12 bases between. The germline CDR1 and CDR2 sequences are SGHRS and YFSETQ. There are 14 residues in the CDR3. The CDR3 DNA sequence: TGCGCCAGCAGCTTGGGCGGGGTTCCGAACGAGCAGTACTTC. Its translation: CASSLGGVPNEQYF. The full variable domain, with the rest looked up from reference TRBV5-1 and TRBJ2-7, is KAGVTQTPRYLIKTRGQQVTLSCSPISGHRSVSWYQQTPGQGLQFLFEYFSETQRNKGNFPGRFSGRQFSNSRSEMNVSTLELGDSALYLCASSLGGVPNEQYFGPGTRLTVT.

Written as DNA, the CDR3 is TGTGCCAGCAGCTCCTACAGGGGGGAAAGCTATGGCTACACCTTC. Encoded protein: CASSSYRGESYGYTF. The genes are TRBV7-3 and TRBJ1-2, with 8 bases that match TRBD1. This CDR3 has 15 residues. V lost 4 bases to trimming and J lost 4 bases; unmatched junction nucleotides: 8. CDR1 and CDR2 from the germline V gene are SGHTA and FQGTGA.

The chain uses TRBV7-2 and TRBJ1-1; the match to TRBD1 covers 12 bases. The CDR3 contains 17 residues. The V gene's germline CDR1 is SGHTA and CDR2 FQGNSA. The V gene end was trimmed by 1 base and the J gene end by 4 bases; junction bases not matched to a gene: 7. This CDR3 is CASSLVGQGAISTEAFF. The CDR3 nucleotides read TGTGCCAGCAGCTTAGTGGGACAGGGGGCTATTAGCACTGAAGCTTTCTTT. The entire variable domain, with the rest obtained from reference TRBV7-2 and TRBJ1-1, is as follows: GAGVSQSPSNKVTEKGKDVELRCDPISGHTALYWYRQSLGQGLEFLIYFQGNSAPDKSGLPSDRFSAERTGGSVSTLTIQRTQQEDSAVYLCASSLVGQGAISTEAFFGQGTRLTVV.

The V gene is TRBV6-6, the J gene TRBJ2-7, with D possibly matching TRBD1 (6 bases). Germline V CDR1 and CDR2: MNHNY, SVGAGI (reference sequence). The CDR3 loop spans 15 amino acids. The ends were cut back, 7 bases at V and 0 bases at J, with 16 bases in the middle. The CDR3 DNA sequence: TGTGCCAGCATCGCGAGGGACACGAGCTCCTACGAGCAGTACTTC. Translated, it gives CASIARDTSSYEQYF.

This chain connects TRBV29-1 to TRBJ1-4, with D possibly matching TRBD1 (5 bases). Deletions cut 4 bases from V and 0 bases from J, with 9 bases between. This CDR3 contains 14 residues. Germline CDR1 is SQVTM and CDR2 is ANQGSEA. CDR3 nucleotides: TGCAGCGTTGCCAGGGTTGCAACTAATGAAAAACTGTTTTTT. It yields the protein CSVARVATNEKLFF.

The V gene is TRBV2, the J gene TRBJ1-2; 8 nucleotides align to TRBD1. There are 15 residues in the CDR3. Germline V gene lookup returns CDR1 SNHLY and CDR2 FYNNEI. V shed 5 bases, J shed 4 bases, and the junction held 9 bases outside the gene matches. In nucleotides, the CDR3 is TGTGCCAGCAGTTTAAGAGGGGACAGGACCTATGGCTACACCTTC. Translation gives CASSLRGDRTYGYTF.